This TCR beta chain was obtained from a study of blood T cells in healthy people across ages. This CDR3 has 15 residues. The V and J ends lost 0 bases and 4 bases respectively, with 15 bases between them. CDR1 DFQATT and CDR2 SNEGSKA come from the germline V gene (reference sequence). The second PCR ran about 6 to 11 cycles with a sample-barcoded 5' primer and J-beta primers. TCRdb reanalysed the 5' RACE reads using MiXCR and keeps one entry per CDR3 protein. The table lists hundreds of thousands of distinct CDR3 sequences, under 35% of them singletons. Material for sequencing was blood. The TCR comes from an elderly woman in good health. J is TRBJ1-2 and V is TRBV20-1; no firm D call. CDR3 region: CSARDRERPGYGYTF. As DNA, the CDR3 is TGCAGTGCTAGAGATAGGGAGAGGCCCGGCTATGGCTACACCTTC.